Sequencing of this T cell receptor beta chain was carried out in a study of blood T cell repertoires in COVID-19. The CDR3 has 15 residues. V lost 2 bases to trimming and J lost 3 bases, with 14 bases between them. Germline CDR1 reads LGHNA; CDR2 reads YNFKEQ. TCRdb's copy holds only in-frame clones and misses some; the assay was immunoSEQ multiplex PCR. This sample has some 300,000 clones, with around 92% found just once. This chain joins TRBV4-2 and TRBJ2-7; a possible D gene is TRBD2 (5 bases). This clonotype originated in a woman aged 45-65 years who had been exposed to COVID-19. Sequencing input: PBMCs or T cells enriched from blood (not recorded which). Here the CDR3 reads CASSQSTSRDYEQYF. DNA for the CDR3: TGTGCCAGCAGCCAAAGTACTTCGAGGGACTACGAGCAGTACTTC.